A single sample gave rise to the 9 T cell receptor beta chains below, sequenced in a study of blood T cells in healthy people across ages. For the second PCR, which ran for about 7 to 11 cycles, a sample-barcoded 5' primer and a J-beta primer mix were used. Using its own MiXCR run on the 5' RACE reads, TCRdb lists one record per CDR3 protein. The repertoire consists of roughly 1,700,000 distinct CDR3 sequences, with 28% occurring once and the leading ten covering 6.5% to 8.5%. The source material was blood. These TCRs come from a woman aged 25-40 years in good health.

This clonotype was found many times. The chain is built from TRBV6-6 and TRBJ2-3; D may match TRBD1 or TRBD2 (5 bases each). The germline CDR1 and CDR2 sequences are MNHNY and SVGAGI (reference sequence). The V end was cut by 6 bases, the J end by 5 bases, with 15 bases between. The CDR3 runs 14 residues. The CDR3 region has the DNA TGTGCCAGCAGCGTTTATAGTGGGGGAGATACGCAGTATTTT. Encoded protein: CASSVYSGGDTQYF.

This clonotype was counted many times. The genes are TRBV21-1 and TRBJ2-4; the table names TRBD2, a call not compared with the DNA. TRBV21-1 is a pseudogene locus. The CDR3 covers 18 residues. The CDR3 reads CASSQIPTSGLAKNIQYF. The CDR3 nucleotides read TGTGCCAGCAGCCAAATCCCCACTAGCGGTTTAGCCAAAAACATTCAGTACTTC.

The rearrangement uses TRBV13 and TRBJ2-1; TRBD2 matches at 7 bases. V shed 6 bases, J shed 13 bases, and the junction held 6 bases outside the gene matches. The CDR3 consists of 11 residues. The germline V gene has CDR1 PRHDT and CDR2 FYEKMQ (reference sequence). The CDR3 spells CASSEAGSQFF. CDR3 DNA: TGTGCCAGCAGTGAAGCGGGGTCCCAGTTCTTC.

Ten or more counts support this clonotype. The chain has TRBV7-2 and TRBJ2-7, with 7 bases matching TRBD2. CDR3 length: 14 residues. The V gene's germline CDR1 is SGHTA and CDR2 FQGNSA. V was pared by 6 bases and J by 0 bases, with 5 bases of the junction left unmatched. The CDR3 DNA is TGTGCCAGCAGGCGGGGGACGGACTCCTACGAGCAGTACTTC. Residues: CASRRGTDSYEQYF.

The chain carries TRBV29-1 and TRBJ2-7, with D perhaps TRBD1 or TRBD2 (5 bases each). Germline V lookup: CDR1 SQVTM, CDR2 ANQGSEA. Trimming pared 5 bases from V and 1 base from J, leaving 15 bases between. The CDR3 consists of 14 residues. The CDR3, as DNA: TGCAGCGTTAGAAGGGGTGTAGCGTCCTACGAGCAGTACTTC. Translated, it gives CSVRRGVASYEQYF.

The chain is built from TRBV28 and TRBJ2-1; D gene unclear. Germline V gives CDR1 MDHEN, CDR2 SYDVKM. The CDR3 consists of 14 residues. The V end lost 6 bases, the J end lost 1 base, and 10 bases lay between the germline ends. The CDR3 region is CASRFSASYNEQFF. The CDR3 bases are TGTGCCAGCAGGTTCTCGGCGTCCTACAATGAGCAGTTCTTC.

This clonotype was detected ten times or more. V gene TRBV10-3 combines with J gene TRBJ2-3; D gene uncertain. With 7 bases removed from V and 3 bases from J, the gap between germline ends came to 8 bases. The CDR3 extends over 12 amino acids. CDR1 and CDR2 from the germline V gene are ENHRY and SYGVKD. In DNA, the CDR3 is TGTGCCATCAAAGTGTCGACAGATACGCAGTATTTT. Protein: CAIKVSTDTQYF.

This chain connects TRBV20-1 to TRBJ2-5; the match to TRBD2 covers 10 bases. Per the germline V gene, CDR1 is DFQATT and CDR2 is SNEGSKA (reference sequence). CDR3 length: 15 residues. Germline trimming cut 3 bases from V and 1 base from J; bases unmatched to any gene: 5. The CDR3 nucleotides read TGCAGTGCTAGGGTGCCTAGCGGGGGCCAAGAGACCCAGTACTTC. Residues: CSARVPSGGQETQYF.

The chain joins TRBV7-2 to TRBJ2-4; D is possibly TRBD1 or TRBD2 (5 bases each). Trimming took 4 bases from V and 13 from J, leaving 20 bases between them. The CDR3 loop spans 14 amino acids. Germline values: CDR1 SGHTA, CDR2 FQGNSA. CDR3 residues: CASSSRDPEAEQYF. CDR3 DNA: TGTGCCAGCAGCTCCCGGGACCCCGAAGCGGAGCAGTACTTC.